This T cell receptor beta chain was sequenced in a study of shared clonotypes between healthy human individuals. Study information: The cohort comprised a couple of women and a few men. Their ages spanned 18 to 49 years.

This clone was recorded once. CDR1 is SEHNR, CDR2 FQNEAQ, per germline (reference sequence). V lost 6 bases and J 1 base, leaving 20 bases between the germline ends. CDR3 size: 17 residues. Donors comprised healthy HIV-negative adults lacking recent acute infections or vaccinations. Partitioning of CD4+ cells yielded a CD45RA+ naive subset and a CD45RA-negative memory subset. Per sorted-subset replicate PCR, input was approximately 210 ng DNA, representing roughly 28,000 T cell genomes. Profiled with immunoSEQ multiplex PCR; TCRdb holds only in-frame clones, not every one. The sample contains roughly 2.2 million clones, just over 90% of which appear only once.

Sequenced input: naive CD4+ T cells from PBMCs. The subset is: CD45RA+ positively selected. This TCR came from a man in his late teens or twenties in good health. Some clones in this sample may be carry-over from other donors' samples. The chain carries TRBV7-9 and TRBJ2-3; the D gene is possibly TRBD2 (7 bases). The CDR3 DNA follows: TGTGCCAGCAGACCCCAGGCGGGGGCCAGGGGCACAGATACGCAGTATTTT. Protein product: CASRPQAGARGTDTQYF.